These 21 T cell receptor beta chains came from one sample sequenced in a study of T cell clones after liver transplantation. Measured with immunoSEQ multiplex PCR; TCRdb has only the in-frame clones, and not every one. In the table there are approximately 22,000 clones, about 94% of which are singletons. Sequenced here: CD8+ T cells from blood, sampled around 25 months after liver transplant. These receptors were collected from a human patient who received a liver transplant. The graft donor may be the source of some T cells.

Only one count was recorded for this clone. CDR3 nucleotides: TGTGCCAGCAGCCCTCCGACAGGTGCGGGCTATGGCTACACCTTC. The encoded protein is CASSPPTGAGYGYTF. V and J are TRBV11-3 and TRBJ1-2; possible D gene TRBD1, 6 bases. Germline V lookup: CDR1 SGHNT, CDR2 YENEEA. There are 15 residues in the CDR3. V lost 5 bases, J lost 4 bases, and 17 bases lay in between.

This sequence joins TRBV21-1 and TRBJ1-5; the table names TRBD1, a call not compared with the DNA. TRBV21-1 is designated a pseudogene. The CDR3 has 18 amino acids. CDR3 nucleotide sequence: TGTGCCAGCAGCAAAGCGCCGGAGACAGAATATAGCAATCAGCCCCAGCATTTT. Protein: CASSKAPETEYSNQPQHF.

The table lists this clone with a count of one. Here the CDR3 DNA reads TGTGCCAGCAGCTTACGGGGACAGGGAAGGGAGACCCAGTACTTC. Translation gives CASSLRGQGRETQYF. The V gene is TRBV13, the J gene TRBJ2-5, with 9 positions matching TRBD1. Germline trimming cut 2 bases from V and 5 bases from J; bases unmatched to any gene: 6. CDR1 and CDR2 from the germline V gene are PRHDT and FYEKMQ (reference sequence). CDR3 length: 15 amino acids.

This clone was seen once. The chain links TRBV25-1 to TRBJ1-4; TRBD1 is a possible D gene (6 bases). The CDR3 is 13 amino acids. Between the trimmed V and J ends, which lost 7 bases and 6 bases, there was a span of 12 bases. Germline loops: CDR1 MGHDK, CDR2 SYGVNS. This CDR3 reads CASNRAYDEKLFF. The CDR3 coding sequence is TGTGCCAGCAACAGGGCTTACGATGAAAAACTGTTTTTT.

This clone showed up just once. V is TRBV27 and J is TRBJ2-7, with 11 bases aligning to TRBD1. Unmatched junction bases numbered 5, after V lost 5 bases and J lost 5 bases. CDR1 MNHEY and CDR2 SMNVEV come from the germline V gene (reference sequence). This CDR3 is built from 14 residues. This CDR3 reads CASSPGTGGHEQYF. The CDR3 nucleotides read TGTGCCAGCAGTCCTGGGACAGGGGGTCACGAGCAGTACTTC.

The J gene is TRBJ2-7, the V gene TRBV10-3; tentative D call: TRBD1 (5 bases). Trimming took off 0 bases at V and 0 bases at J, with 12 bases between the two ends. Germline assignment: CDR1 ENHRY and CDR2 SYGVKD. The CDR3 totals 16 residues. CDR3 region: CAISESAGMSSYEQYF. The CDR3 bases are TGTGCCATCAGTGAGTCGGCAGGGATGAGCTCCTACGAGCAGTACTTC.

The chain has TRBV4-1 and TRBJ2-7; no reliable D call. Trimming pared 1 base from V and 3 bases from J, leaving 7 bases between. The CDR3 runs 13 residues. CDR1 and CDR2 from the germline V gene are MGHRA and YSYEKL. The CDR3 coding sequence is TGCGCCAGCAGCCAAGGGATTCTCTACGAGCAGTACTTC. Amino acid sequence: CASSQGILYEQYF.

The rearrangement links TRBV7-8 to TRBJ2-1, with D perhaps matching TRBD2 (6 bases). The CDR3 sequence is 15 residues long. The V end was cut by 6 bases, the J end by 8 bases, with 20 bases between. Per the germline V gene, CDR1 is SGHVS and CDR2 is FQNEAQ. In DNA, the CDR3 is TGTGCCAGCAGACTATTCCAACGGGAGACTGATGAGCAGTTCTTC. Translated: CASRLFQRETDEQFF. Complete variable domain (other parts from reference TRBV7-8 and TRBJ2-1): GAGVSQSPRYKVAKRGQDVALRCDPISGHVSLFWYQQALGQGPEFLTYFQNEAQLDKSGLPSDRFFAERPEGSVSTLKIQRTQQEDSAVYLCASRLFQRETDEQFFGPGTRLTVL.

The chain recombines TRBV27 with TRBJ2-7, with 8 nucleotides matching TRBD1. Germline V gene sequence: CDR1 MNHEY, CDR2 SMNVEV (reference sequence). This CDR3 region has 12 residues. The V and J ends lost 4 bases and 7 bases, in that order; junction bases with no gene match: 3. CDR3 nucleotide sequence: TGTGCCAGCAGTTGGACAGGGAAAGAGCAGTACTTC. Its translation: CASSWTGKEQYF.

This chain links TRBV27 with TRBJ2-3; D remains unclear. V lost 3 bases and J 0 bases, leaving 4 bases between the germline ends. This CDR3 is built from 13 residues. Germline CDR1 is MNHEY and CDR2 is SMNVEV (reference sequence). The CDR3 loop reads CASSLQSTDTQYF. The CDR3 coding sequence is TGTGCCAGCAGTTTGCAGAGCACAGATACGCAGTATTTT.

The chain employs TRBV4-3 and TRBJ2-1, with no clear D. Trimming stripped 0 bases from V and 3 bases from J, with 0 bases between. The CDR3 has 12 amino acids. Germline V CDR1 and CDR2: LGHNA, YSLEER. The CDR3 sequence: CASSQDYNEQFF. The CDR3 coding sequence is TGCGCCAGCAGCCAAGACTACAATGAGCAGTTCTTC.

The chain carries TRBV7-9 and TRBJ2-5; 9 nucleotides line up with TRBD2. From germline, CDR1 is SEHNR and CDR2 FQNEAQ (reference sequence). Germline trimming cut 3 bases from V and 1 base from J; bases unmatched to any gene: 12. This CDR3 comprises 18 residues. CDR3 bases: TGTGCCAGCAGCTTCCGCGGAGTAGCGGGAGAGGGCCAAGAGACCCAGTACTTC. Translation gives CASSFRGVAGEGQETQYF.

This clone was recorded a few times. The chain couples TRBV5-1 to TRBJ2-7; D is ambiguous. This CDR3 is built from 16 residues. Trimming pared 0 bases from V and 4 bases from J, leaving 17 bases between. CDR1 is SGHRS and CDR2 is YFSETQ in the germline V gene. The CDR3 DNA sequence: TGCGCCAGCAGCTTGGATAGTCCCCCGCCGGTATACGAGCAGTACTTC. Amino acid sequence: CASSLDSPPPVYEQYF.

The CDR3 is CASSFSREMAGELFF. Here the CDR3 DNA reads TGCGCCAGCAGCTTTAGCAGGGAGATGGCCGGGGAGCTGTTTTTT. The J gene is TRBJ2-2, the V gene TRBV5-1; either TRBD1 or TRBD2 may fit D (5 bases each). Trimming left V 2 bases short and J 6 bases short, with 14 bases between. The CDR3 extends over 15 amino acids. Looked up from germline, CDR1 is SGHRS and CDR2 is YFSETQ.

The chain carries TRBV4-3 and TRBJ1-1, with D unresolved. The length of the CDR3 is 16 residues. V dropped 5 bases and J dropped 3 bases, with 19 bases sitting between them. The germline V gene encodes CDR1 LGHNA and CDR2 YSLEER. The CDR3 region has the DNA TGCGCCAGCAGCTTCCTTACTCGCGGACGGGACACTGAAGCTTTCTTT. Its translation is CASSFLTRGRDTEAFF.

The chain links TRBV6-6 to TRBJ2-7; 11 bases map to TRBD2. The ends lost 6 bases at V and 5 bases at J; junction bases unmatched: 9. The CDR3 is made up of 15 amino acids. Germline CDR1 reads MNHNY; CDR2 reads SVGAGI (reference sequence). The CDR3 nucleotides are TGTGCCAGCAGGCTTTTAGCGGGAGGGCCAAACGAGCAGTACTTC. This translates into CASRLLAGGPNEQYF.

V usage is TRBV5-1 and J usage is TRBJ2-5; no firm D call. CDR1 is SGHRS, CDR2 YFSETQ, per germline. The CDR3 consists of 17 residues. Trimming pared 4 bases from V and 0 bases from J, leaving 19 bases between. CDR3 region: CASSRGVNAWYQETQYF. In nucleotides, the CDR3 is TGCGCCAGCAGCAGAGGCGTCAACGCTTGGTACCAAGAGACCCAGTACTTC.

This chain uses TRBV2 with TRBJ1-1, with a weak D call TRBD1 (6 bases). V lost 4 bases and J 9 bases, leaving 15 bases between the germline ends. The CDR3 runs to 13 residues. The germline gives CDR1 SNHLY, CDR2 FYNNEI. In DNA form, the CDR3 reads TGTGCCAGCAGTGGGGTGGGGGACATTCAAGCTTTCTTT. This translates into CASSGVGDIQAFF.

In DNA form, the CDR3 reads TGCGCCAGCAGCTTGGATCACGTTCACTCTGGAAACACCATATATTTT. Encoded protein: CASSLDHVHSGNTIYF. The V call is TRBV5-1, the J call TRBJ1-3, with D unresolved. V lost 0 bases, J lost 0 bases, and 10 bases lay in between. Germline values: CDR1 SGHRS, CDR2 YFSETQ. The CDR3 sequence is 16 residues long. The full variable domain, rest sourced from reference TRBV5-1 and TRBJ1-3, is KAGVTQTPRYLIKTRGQQVTLSCSPISGHRSVSWYQQTPGQGLQFLFEYFSETQRNKGNFPGRFSGRQFSNSRSEMNVSTLELGDSALYLCASSLDHVHSGNTIYFGEGSWLTVV.

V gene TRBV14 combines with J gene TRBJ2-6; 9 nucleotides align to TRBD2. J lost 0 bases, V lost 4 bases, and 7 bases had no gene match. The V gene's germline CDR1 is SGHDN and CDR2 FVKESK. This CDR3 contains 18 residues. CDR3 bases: TGTGCCAGCAGCCTGACCGGGACTAGCCTCTCTGGGGCCAACGTCCTGACTTTC. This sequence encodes CASSLTGTSLSGANVLTF.

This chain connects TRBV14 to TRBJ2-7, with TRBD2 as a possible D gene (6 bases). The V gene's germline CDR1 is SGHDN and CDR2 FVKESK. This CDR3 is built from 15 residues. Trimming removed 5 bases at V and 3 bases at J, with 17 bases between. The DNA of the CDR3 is TGTGCCAGCAGCTCCCTCGGGGGATTAGTCTACGAGCAGTACTTC. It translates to CASSSLGGLVYEQYF.